The TCR beta chain described here comes from a study of T cells after yellow fever vaccination. One entry per CDR3 protein results from TCRdb running MiXCR on the 5' RACE reads. The sample lists about 320,000 distinct CDR3 sequences; approximately 4.3% were seen once. There are many counts of this clonotype. Germline V lookup: CDR1 SGHTA, CDR2 FQGNSA. Germline trimming cut 5 bases from V and 6 bases from J; bases unmatched to any gene: 8. This CDR3 is 14 amino acids long. The material sequenced was PBMCs, taken 15 days after the yellow fever booster vaccination. The TCR originated in a man between 18 and 29 years old who received the YFV17D yellow fever vaccine. The chain is built from TRBV7-2 and TRBJ1-1; TRBD1 matches at 8 bases. Here the CDR3 reads CASSPDRGVAEAFF. The CDR3 DNA sequence: TGTGCCAGCAGCCCTGACAGGGGAGTCGCTGAAGCTTTCTTT. The whole variable domain, remainder taken from reference TRBV7-2 and TRBJ1-1, is GAGVSQSPSNKVTEKGKDVELRCDPISGHTALYWYRQSLGQGLEFLIYFQGNSAPDKSGLPSDRFSAERTGGSVSTLTIQRTQQEDSAVYLCASSPDRGVAEAFFGQGTRLTVV.